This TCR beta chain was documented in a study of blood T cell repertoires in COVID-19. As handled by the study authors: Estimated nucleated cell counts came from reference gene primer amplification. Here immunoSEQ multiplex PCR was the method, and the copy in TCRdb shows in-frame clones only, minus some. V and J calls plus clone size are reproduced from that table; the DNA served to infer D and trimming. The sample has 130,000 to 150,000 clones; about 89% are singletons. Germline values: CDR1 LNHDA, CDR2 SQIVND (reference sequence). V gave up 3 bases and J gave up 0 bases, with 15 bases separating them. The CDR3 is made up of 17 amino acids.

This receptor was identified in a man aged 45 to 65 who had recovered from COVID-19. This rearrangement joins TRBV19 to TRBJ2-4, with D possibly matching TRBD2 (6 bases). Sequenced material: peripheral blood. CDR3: CASSIAGTGLAKNIQYF. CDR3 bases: TGTGCCAGTAGTATTGCGGGAACGGGGCTAGCCAAAAACATTCAGTACTTC.